These T cell receptor beta chains were read from a single sample in a study of T-cell reconstitution after alpha-beta-depleted transplantation in children. TCRdb ran MiXCR on the PCR reads and lists one entry per CDR3 protein. The sample holds almost 500,000 distinct CDR3 sequences, roughly a tenth seen once. The specimen comprised PBMCs, sampled before TCRalphabeta/CD19-depleted stem cell transplant. All receptors derive from a child aged 2 to 9 with inherited bone marrow failure, due to receive a stem cell transplant. Each CDR3 is given with its conserved first and last residue. The order of the fields is J gene, D gene, clone size, V gene, CDR3 protein, CDR3 DNA. The D gene is left open where the match is weak. A clone size is listed for some rows: how often the clone was seen (once, few, many), or a class if it is expanded.

>TRBJ2-2|NA|many|TRBV24-1
CATRGPGHLNTGELFF
TGTGCCACCAGGGGACCGGGACACCTGAACACCGGGGAGCTGTTTTTT
>TRBJ2-3|NA|many|TRBV12-3/TRBV12-4
CASSTGVTDTQYF
TGTGCCAGCAGTACGGGTGTAACTGATACGCAGTATTTT
>TRBJ2-7|TRBD1|NA|TRBV28
CASSFGTGEWYEQYF
TGTGCCAGCAGTTTCGGGACAGGCGAGTGGTACGAGCAGTACTTC
>TRBJ2-1|NA|many|TRBV5-1
CASNGNEQFF
TGCGCCAGCAACGGCAATGAGCAGTTCTTC
>TRBJ2-1|NA|many|TRBV11-2
CASSLGSISYNEQFF
TGTGCCAGCAGCTTAGGCAGTATTTCCTACAATGAGCAGTTCTTC
>TRBJ2-7|TRBD1|many|TRBV12-3/TRBV12-4
CASSLGQGLTYEQYF
TGTGCCAGCAGTTTGGGACAGGGGCTAACCTACGAGCAGTACTTC
>TRBJ1-5|NA|many|TRBV28
CASSLPGAGNQPQHF
TGTGCCAGCAGTTTACCAGGTGCAGGCAATCAGCCCCAGCATTTT
>TRBJ2-5|NA|many|TRBV6-1
CASRDAQSGPPGETQYF
TGTGCCAGCAGGGACGCCCAAAGCGGACCTCCGGGAGAGACCCAGTACTTC
>TRBJ2-7|NA|many|TRBV3-1
CASSQDGEGPLTVEQYF
TGTGCCAGCAGCCAAGATGGTGAGGGGCCCCTTACCGTTGAGCAGTACTTC
>TRBJ2-3|TRBD2|NA|TRBV29-1
CSVVGRGADTQYF
TGCAGCGTTGTCGGGAGGGGGGCAGATACGCAGTATTTT
>TRBJ2-7|TRBD1|many|TRBV4-1
CASSQDPTGGYEQYF
TGCGCCAGCAGCCAAGACCCGACAGGGGGCTACGAGCAGTACTTC
>TRBJ2-2|TRBD1|many|TRBV5-1
CASSWTGGRTGELFF
TGCGCCAGCAGCTGGACAGGGGGCAGAACCGGGGAGCTGTTTTTT
>TRBJ2-7|TRBD1|NA|TRBV19
CAKRRDRPTYEQYF
TGTGCCAAGCGCCGGGACAGACCTACCTACGAGCAGTACTTC
>TRBJ2-1|TRBD2|many|TRBV2
CASRELAGGGNEQFF
TGTGCCAGCAGGGAACTAGCGGGAGGTGGAAATGAGCAGTTCTTC
>TRBJ1-4|NA|many|TRBV5-4
CASSLNNEKLFF
TGTGCCAGCAGCTTGAATAATGAAAAACTGTTTTTT
>TRBJ2-7|NA|many|TRBV4-3
CASSQDTRYEQYF
TGCGCCAGCAGCCAAGATACGCGGTACGAGCAGTACTTC